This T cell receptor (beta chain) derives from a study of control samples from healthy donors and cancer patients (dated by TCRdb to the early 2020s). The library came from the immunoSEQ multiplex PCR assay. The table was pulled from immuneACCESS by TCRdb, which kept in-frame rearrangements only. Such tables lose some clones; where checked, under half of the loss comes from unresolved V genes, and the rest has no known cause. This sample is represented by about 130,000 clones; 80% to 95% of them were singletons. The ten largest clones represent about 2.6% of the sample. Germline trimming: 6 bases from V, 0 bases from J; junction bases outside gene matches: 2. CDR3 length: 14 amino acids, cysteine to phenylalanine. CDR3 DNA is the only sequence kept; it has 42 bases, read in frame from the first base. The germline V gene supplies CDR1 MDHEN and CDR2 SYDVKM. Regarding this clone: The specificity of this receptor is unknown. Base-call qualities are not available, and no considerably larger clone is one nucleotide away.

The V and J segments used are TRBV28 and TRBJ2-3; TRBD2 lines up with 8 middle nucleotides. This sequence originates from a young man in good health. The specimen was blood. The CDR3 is CASSGTSSTDTQYF. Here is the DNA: TGTGCCAGCAGCGGGACTAGTAGCACAGATACGCAGTATTTT.